This TCR beta chain was obtained from a study of technical replicates of blood from several donors. The assay was immunoSEQ multiplex PCR, and TCRdb's table has in-frame clones only and misses some. The sample holds some 100,000 clones, under 96% seen once. V lost 5 bases and J 2 bases, leaving 10 bases between the germline ends. CDR3 size: 13 residues. CDR1 PRHDT and CDR2 FYEKMQ come from the germline V gene (reference sequence). The rearrangement links TRBV13 to TRBJ2-7; the D gene is possibly TRBD1 (5 bases). The sequencing input was T cells isolated from PBMCs. The sequence came from a human donor in good health. CDR3 loop: CASSTRQTYEQYF. The CDR3 nucleotides are TGTGCCAGCAGCACAAGACAGACCTACGAGCAGTACTTC.